This is a list of T cell receptor beta chains from one sample in a study of CD8+ T cells in alopecia areata. Sequencing used immunoSEQ multiplex PCR; TCRdb keeps in-frame clones, though not all of them. The sample includes approximately 42,000 clones, 55% to 75% of them seen just once. The specimen was CD8+ T cells sorted from blood, collected at week 4, from a patient treated with tofacitinib. The receptors shown here come from a human donor with alopecia areata. The CDR3 runs from the conserved cysteine through the conserved F or W. Fields, in order: J gene, V gene, CDR3 protein.

TRBJ1-1	TRBV29-1	CSVLTGGTEAFF
TRBJ1-1	TRBV2	CASIPRGRERYEAFF
TRBJ2-7	TRBV7-8	CASSAQFDRGAYEQYF
TRBJ1-2	TRBV29-1	CSVDPTGDGYTF
TRBJ2-2	TRBV2	CASRDTGTGFTGELFF
TRBJ2-7	TRBV29-1	CSVPLRGLSYEQYF
TRBJ2-7	TRBV7-9	CASSWGLGSYEQYF
TRBJ2-5	TRBV5-6	CASSSGTVRSYQETQYF
TRBJ1-5	TRBV4-1	CASSPRFGEPQHF
TRBJ1-5	TRBV11-2	CASSRTGTNQPQHF
TRBJ1-2	TRBV7-2	CASSWTGGDYGYTF
TRBJ2-7	TRBV30	CASNLGREQYF
TRBJ2-2	TRBV29-1	CSVVAGVTAALDGELFF
TRBJ1-1	TRBV4-3	CASSQDTGGNTEAFF
TRBJ2-5	TRBV7-8	CASSPKLGQETQYF
TRBJ2-7	TRBV29-1	CSVVAPDLRTPYEQYF
TRBJ2-6	TRBV9	CASSLNSVSGANVLTF
TRBJ1-2	TRBV2	CASNVDRDPFGYTF
TRBJ1-1	TRBV19	CASSIPGAQDAEAFF
TRBJ1-1	TRBV27	CASSLTPGAMNTEAFF
TRBJ2-1	TRBV10-1	CASSERERWDEQFF
TRBJ2-7	TRBV13	CASSFTGEAYEQYF
TRBJ2-1	TRBV5-6	CASSLASGHSYNEQFF
TRBJ2-1	TRBV13	CASSSLLAGGHNEQFF
TRBJ1-1	TRBV23-1	CASSQSPGF
TRBJ1-2	TRBV30	CACPGQGHYGYTF
TRBJ1-1	TRBV29-1	CSVPRGPNTEAFF
TRBJ2-7	TRBV29-1	CSAKGGHSGYEQYF
TRBJ2-2	TRBV30	CAWSPAETGYTGELFF
TRBJ2-1	TRBV19	CASSIGYNEQFF
TRBJ1-2	TRBV29-1	CSVEDRTTNYGYTF
TRBJ1-4	TRBV27	CASTRTINEKLFF
TRBJ1-6	TRBV7-2	CASRLDPGSYNSPLHF
TRBJ2-7	TRBV27	CASSDSVVTYF
TRBJ2-3	TRBV29-1	CSVELGVTGETDTQYF
TRBJ2-2	TRBV7-6	CASSLVSGENTGELFF
TRBJ1-1	TRBV30	CAWSGDTASEAFF
TRBJ2-1	TRBV7-9	CASSLPRDFNEQFF
TRBJ2-7	TRBV5-1	CASSLDNPVNEQYF
TRBJ2-6	TRBV6-5	CASSPGGRGANVLTF
TRBJ2-5	TRBV30	CAWRDRGGWETQYF
TRBJ1-1	TRBV4-3	CASSQDGANTEAFF
TRBJ2-1	TRBV23-1	CASSHHHRGPFIREQFF
TRBJ2-1	TRBV4-3	CASSQVLSASEAPHSYNEQFF
TRBJ1-2	TRBV25-1	CASSESPQTGSYGYTF
TRBJ2-1	TRBV6-1	CASNEDRTYNEQFF
TRBJ2-7	TRBV19	CASSIWGTGYYEQYF
TRBJ1-2	TRBV2	CASSDRTDKYGYTF
TRBJ1-2	TRBV18	CASSRGSDGYTF